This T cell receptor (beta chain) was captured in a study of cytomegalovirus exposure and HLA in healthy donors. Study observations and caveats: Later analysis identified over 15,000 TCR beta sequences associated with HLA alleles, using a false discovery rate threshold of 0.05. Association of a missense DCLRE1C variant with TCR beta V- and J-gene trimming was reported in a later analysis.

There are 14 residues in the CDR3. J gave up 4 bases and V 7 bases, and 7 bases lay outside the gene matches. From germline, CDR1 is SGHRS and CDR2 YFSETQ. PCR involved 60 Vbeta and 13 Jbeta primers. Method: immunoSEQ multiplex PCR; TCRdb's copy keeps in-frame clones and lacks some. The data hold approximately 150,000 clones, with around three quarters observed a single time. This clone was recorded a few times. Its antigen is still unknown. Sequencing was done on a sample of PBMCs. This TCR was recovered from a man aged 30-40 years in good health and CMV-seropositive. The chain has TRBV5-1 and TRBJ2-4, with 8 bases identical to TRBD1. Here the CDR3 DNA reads TGCGCCAGCGGGACAGGCTTACCTAAAAACATTCAGTACTTC. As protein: CASGTGLPKNIQYF.